A selection of T cell receptor beta chains follows, all from one sample in a study of T cells in Graves' hyperthyroidism and ophthalmopathy. TCRdb ran MiXCR on the multiplex PCR reads and lists one entry per CDR3 protein. The sample has 550,000 to 800,000 distinct CDR3 sequences, around 16% seen once; the top ten hold 15% to 18%. Sequencing used blood. These receptors originate from a man aged 50 to 59 with Graves' hyperthyroidism. The conserved cysteine and the conserved F or W are not part of the CDR3 here. Clone size is shown for a subset of rows, as once, few, many or a class of expanded clone.

v_call: TRBV11-2; j_call: TRBJ2-3; clone_size: many; cdr3_aa: ASSASGRLARHTQY
v_call: TRBV27; j_call: TRBJ2-1; clone_size: many; cdr3_aa: ASSPDSPYNEQF
v_call: TRBV12-3/TRBV12-4; j_call: TRBJ2-1; clone_size: many; cdr3_aa: ASRGGSGSNEQF
v_call: TRBV7-3; j_call: TRBJ2-6; clone_size: few; cdr3_aa: ASSSALTGANVLT
v_call: TRBV19; j_call: TRBJ2-7; clone_size: -; cdr3_aa: AAGGVGYEQY
v_call: TRBV7-9; j_call: TRBJ1-6; clone_size: -; cdr3_aa: ASSGTGPNSPLH
v_call: TRBV9; j_call: TRBJ2-1; clone_size: many; cdr3_aa: ASSARRVGSDEQF
v_call: TRBV6-1; j_call: TRBJ2-5; clone_size: many; cdr3_aa: ASSQTYEAGETQY
v_call: TRBV12-5; j_call: TRBJ1-5; clone_size: few; cdr3_aa: ASGLGQGILRSNQPQH
v_call: TRBV10-3; j_call: TRBJ1-2; clone_size: few; cdr3_aa: AISDLGGNGYT
v_call: TRBV25-1; j_call: TRBJ2-3; clone_size: few; cdr3_aa: PGGVDCTQY
v_call: TRBV11-2; j_call: TRBJ1-3; clone_size: many; cdr3_aa: ASSLGSSGGNTIY
v_call: TRBV28; j_call: TRBJ2-1; clone_size: -; cdr3_aa: ASSFSQLEQF
v_call: TRBV28; j_call: TRBJ2-1; clone_size: many; cdr3_aa: ASSGGTGSLEEEQF
v_call: TRBV4-1; j_call: TRBJ2-1; clone_size: few; cdr3_aa: ASSQDLGDRAYEQF
v_call: TRBV7-6; j_call: TRBJ2-2; clone_size: few; cdr3_aa: ASSLGLEGTGELF
v_call: TRBV6-1; j_call: TRBJ2-7; clone_size: many; cdr3_aa: ASSSTDLAYEQY
v_call: TRBV20-1; j_call: TRBJ2-7; clone_size: -; cdr3_aa: SASSGLNYEQY
v_call: TRBV29-1; j_call: TRBJ2-1; clone_size: few; cdr3_aa: SVGFGAYNEQF
v_call: TRBV6-1; j_call: TRBJ2-7; clone_size: many; cdr3_aa: ASSYETGIYYEQY
v_call: TRBV27; j_call: TRBJ1-2; clone_size: many; cdr3_aa: ASRQGVHYGYT
v_call: TRBV5-1; j_call: TRBJ2-7; clone_size: many; cdr3_aa: ASSLTTGPYEQY
v_call: TRBV28; j_call: TRBJ2-7; clone_size: -; cdr3_aa: ASSSGQEAHEQY
v_call: TRBV30; j_call: TRBJ1-1; clone_size: many; cdr3_aa: AWSVRGDTEAF
v_call: TRBV2; j_call: TRBJ1-2; clone_size: many; cdr3_aa: ASSGGTDKSGYT
v_call: TRBV5-1; j_call: TRBJ1-2; clone_size: many; cdr3_aa: ASSQDGNYGYT
v_call: TRBV28; j_call: TRBJ2-5; clone_size: many; cdr3_aa: ASRPAGRVETQY
v_call: TRBV12-5; j_call: TRBJ1-2; clone_size: many; cdr3_aa: ASVADRVGGYT
v_call: TRBV5-6; j_call: TRBJ2-3; clone_size: few; cdr3_aa: ASSILLGDTDTQY
v_call: TRBV12-3/TRBV12-4; j_call: TRBJ2-3; clone_size: many; cdr3_aa: ASSSQWGHTTDTQY
v_call: TRBV27; j_call: TRBJ2-1; clone_size: many; cdr3_aa: ASSTIQGSSYNEQF
v_call: TRBV19; j_call: TRBJ1-1; clone_size: -; cdr3_aa: ASSIVVGAPGNTEAF
v_call: TRBV15; j_call: TRBJ1-5; clone_size: few; cdr3_aa: ATRDPNQPQH
v_call: TRBV30; j_call: TRBJ1-5; clone_size: few; cdr3_aa: AWSVHQGNQPQH
v_call: TRBV2; j_call: TRBJ1-2; clone_size: many; cdr3_aa: ASSEFVATDGYT
v_call: TRBV20-1; j_call: TRBJ2-2; clone_size: -; cdr3_aa: SARSRGTDTGELF
v_call: TRBV9; j_call: TRBJ2-7; clone_size: few; cdr3_aa: ASSVEVTNYEQY
v_call: TRBV2; j_call: TRBJ1-6; clone_size: many; cdr3_aa: ASSWRSDPPLH
v_call: TRBV20-1; j_call: TRBJ2-1; clone_size: many; cdr3_aa: SAGLAYNEQF
v_call: TRBV14; j_call: TRBJ1-2; clone_size: few; cdr3_aa: ASSQGFGLGYT
v_call: TRBV27; j_call: TRBJ1-2; clone_size: many; cdr3_aa: ASSFYGGYGYT
v_call: TRBV6-5; j_call: TRBJ2-7; clone_size: -; cdr3_aa: ASSSVAGQYEQY
v_call: TRBV20-1; j_call: TRBJ1-1; clone_size: many; cdr3_aa: SAIPGHKNTEAF
v_call: TRBV20-1; j_call: TRBJ1-2; clone_size: -; cdr3_aa: SADDRENYGYT
v_call: TRBV5-1; j_call: TRBJ1-2; clone_size: few; cdr3_aa: ASSFEQGLSGYT
v_call: TRBV28; j_call: TRBJ2-1; clone_size: few; cdr3_aa: ASSYPSGGEQF
v_call: TRBV20-1; j_call: TRBJ2-1; clone_size: -; cdr3_aa: SARPKPGLGNNEQF
v_call: TRBV30; j_call: TRBJ2-5; clone_size: few; cdr3_aa: AWGWETQY
v_call: TRBV18; j_call: TRBJ2-7; clone_size: many; cdr3_aa: ASSPTPSSYEQY
v_call: TRBV6-1; j_call: TRBJ1-5; clone_size: few; cdr3_aa: ASSANWQDTSNQPQH
v_call: TRBV2; j_call: TRBJ2-5; clone_size: many; cdr3_aa: ASSGRASPRETQY